A single sample gave rise to the 31 T cell receptor beta chains below, sequenced in a study of CD8+ T cells in alopecia areata. Treatment meaning: oral pan-JAK inhibitor, 5-10 mg twice daily. RNA was extracted and reverse transcribed into cDNA as the sequencing template. Here immunoSEQ multiplex PCR was the method, and the copy in TCRdb shows in-frame clones only, minus some. Of fewer than 250,000 clones in the sample, 45% to 75% were seen once. The source material was CD4+ T cells sorted from blood, sampled at week 4, from a patient treated with tofacitinib. All receptors come from a human donor with alopecia areata.

This clone occurred a few times. This chain connects TRBV7-9 to TRBJ2-6; D gene uncertain. Germline loops: CDR1 SEHNR, CDR2 FQNEAQ (reference sequence). The V end lost 1 base, the J end lost 2 bases, and 6 bases lay between the germline ends. The CDR3 extends over 15 amino acids. Here the CDR3 reads CASSLGSTGANVLTF. The CDR3, as DNA: TGTGCCAGCAGCTTAGGGTCAACTGGGGCCAACGTCCTGACTTTC.

The chain links TRBV25-1 to TRBJ2-3; D may be TRBD2 (6 bases). V dropped 3 bases and J dropped 4 bases, with 20 bases sitting between them. The CDR3 has 17 residues. Germline V lookup: CDR1 MGHDK, CDR2 SYGVNS. The CDR3 region is CASSDHTTGVGADTQYF. Here the CDR3 DNA reads TGTGCCAGCAGTGATCACACAACGGGAGTGGGGGCAGATACGCAGTATTTT.

V is TRBV29-1 and J is TRBJ2-1; 11 nucleotides align to TRBD2. The J segment lost 3 bases and the V segment lost 6 bases, leaving 7 bases of the junction unmatched. The CDR3 length is 15 residues. The germline V gene has CDR1 SQVTM and CDR2 ANQGSEA. The CDR3 DNA reads as TGCAGCGTCCTGCAGACTAGCGGGGTCTACAATGAGCAGTTCTTC. It encodes CSVLQTSGVYNEQFF.

This chain joins TRBV28 and TRBJ2-1; D gene ambiguous. This CDR3 has 15 residues. V was pared by 7 bases and J by 4 bases, with 17 bases between. The germline V gene encodes CDR1 MDHEN and CDR2 SYDVKM. CDR3: CASTSQVFLYNEQFF. The CDR3 bases are TGTGCCAGCACCTCACAAGTGTTTCTGTACAATGAGCAGTTCTTC. Combining the CDR3 with reference TRBV28 and TRBJ2-1 gives the whole variable domain DVKVTQSSRYLVKRTGEKVFLECVQDMDHENMFWYRQDPGLGLRLIYFSYDVKMKEKGDIPEGYSVSREKKERFSLILESASTNQTSMYLCASTSQVFLYNEQFFGPGTRLTVL.

The rearrangement links TRBV19 to TRBJ1-5; D is ambiguous. Germline V gives CDR1 LNHDA, CDR2 SQIVND (reference sequence). The germline V and J ends were trimmed by 1 base and 6 bases, with 13 bases remaining between them. The CDR3 is 15 amino acids. The DNA of the CDR3 is TGTGCCAGTAGTATAGCCGGGAATCGGCCTCAGCCCCAGCATTTT. This translates into CASSIAGNRPQPQHF.

The chain couples TRBV27 to TRBJ2-6; D is unresolved. CDR1 and CDR2 from the germline V gene are MNHEY and SMNVEV (reference sequence). V was clipped by 5 bases and J by 3 bases, with 5 bases between them. The CDR3 is made up of 13 amino acids. CDR3 nucleotide sequence: TGTGCCAGCAGTCTTCTTGGGGCCAACGTCCTGACTTTC. Translation: CASSLLGANVLTF. Complete variable domain (other parts from reference TRBV27 and TRBJ2-6): EAQVTQNPRYLITVTGKKLTVTCSQNMNHEYMSWYRQDPGLGLRQIYYSMNVEVTDKGDVPEGYKVSRKEKRNFPLILESPSPNQTSLYFCASSLLGANVLTFGAGSRLTVL.

The V call is TRBV7-9, the J call TRBJ2-3; D is unresolved. The CDR3 is 13 residues long. The germline gives CDR1 SEHNR, CDR2 FQNEAQ (reference sequence). Trimming removed 5 bases from V and 3 bases from J, with 9 bases in between. The CDR3 coding sequence is TGTGCCAGCAGCCCCGATTTGACAGATACGCAGTATTTT. Translation: CASSPDLTDTQYF.

This clone was counted a single time. The V and J genes are TRBV30 and TRBJ2-2, with D possibly TRBD2 on 5 matching bases. The CDR3 is 14 residues long. CDR1 and CDR2 from the germline V gene are GTSNPN and SVGIG (reference sequence). Trimming pared 2 bases from V and 1 base from J, leaving 8 bases between. Here the CDR3 DNA reads TGTGCCTGGAGTTTAGGACTGAACACCGGGGAGCTGTTTTTT. Its protein is CAWSLGLNTGELFF.

This clone was seen more than once but under ten times. The chain is built from TRBV5-4 and TRBJ2-2; D unresolved. This CDR3 contains 13 residues. The V and J ends lost 0 bases and 5 bases respectively, with 5 bases between them. Germline CDR1 SGHNT, CDR2 YYREEE (reference sequence). The CDR3 sequence is CASSLERTGELFF. In DNA form, the CDR3 reads TGTGCCAGCAGCTTGGAAAGGACCGGGGAGCTGTTTTTT.

The gene calls are TRBV30 and TRBJ1-5; D is unresolved. Germline V gives CDR1 GTSNPN, CDR2 SVGIG (reference sequence). This CDR3 is built from 13 residues. V lost 1 base and J lost 1, with 5 bases in between. The CDR3 DNA reads as TGTGCCTGGAGTGAGGCCAGCAATCAGCCCCAGCATTTT. This gives the protein CAWSEASNQPQHF. The whole variable domain, filled in from reference TRBV30 and TRBJ1-5, reads SQTIHQWPATLVQPVGSPLSLECTVEGTSNPNLYWYRQAAGRGLQLLFYSVGIGQISSEVPQNLSASRPQDRQFILSSKKLLLSDSGFYLCAWSEASNQPQHFGDGTRLSIL.

Only one count was recorded for this clone. This rearrangement joins TRBV28 to TRBJ2-1; D call uncertain. V was cut by 6 bases and J by 2 bases, with 8 bases left in between. The CDR3 length is 13 residues. Germline V gene data show CDR1 as MDHEN and CDR2 as SYDVKM. CDR3: CASRETAYNEQFF. The DNA for the CDR3 is TGTGCCAGCAGGGAAACCGCCTACAATGAGCAGTTCTTC.

V and J are TRBV29-1 and TRBJ2-5; no clear D. CDR1 is SQVTM and CDR2 is ANQGSEA in the germline V gene. V lost 3 bases, J lost 5 bases, and 4 bases lay in between. The CDR3 is made up of 10 amino acids. The CDR3 region has the DNA TGCAGCGTTGAGTTTGAGACCCAGTACTTC. Protein product: CSVEFETQYF. The full variable domain, in which reference TRBV29-1 and TRBJ2-5 provide the parts outside the CDR3, is SAVISQKPSRDICQRGTSLTIQCQVDSQVTMMFWYRQQPGQSLTLIATANQGSEATYESGFVIDKFPISRPNLTFSTLTVSNMSPEDSSIYLCSVEFETQYFGPGTRLLVL.

The chain has TRBV5-1 and TRBJ1-2; a possible D gene is TRBD1 (5 bases). The CDR3 has 15 residues. Germline V gives CDR1 SGHRS, CDR2 YFSETQ. The V gene lost 0 bases and the J gene lost 2 bases, with 11 bases spanning the gap. Written as DNA, the CDR3 is TGCGCCAGCAGCTTGGGGGGGACCTTCAACTATGGCTACACCTTC. Protein product: CASSLGGTFNYGYTF.

This rearrangement joins TRBV9 to TRBJ2-3, with 9 nucleotides matching TRBD2. The CDR3 has 16 residues. V was pared by 1 base and J by 4 bases, with 7 bases of the junction left unmatched. The germline V gene encodes CDR1 SGDLS and CDR2 YYNGEE. DNA of the CDR3: TGTGCCAGCAGCGTATCTAGCGGGATAAGATCAGATACGCAGTATTTT. It translates to CASSVSSGIRSDTQYF.

The rearrangement joins TRBV19 to TRBJ1-1; possible D gene TRBD1, 6 bases. The CDR3 spans 15 residues. Trimming took 6 bases from V and 4 from J, leaving 18 bases between them. Germline CDR1 and CDR2: LNHDA and SQIVND (reference sequence). The CDR3 nucleotides read TGTGCCAGTAGGCTCGTCGGGACATCAGGCACTGAAGCTTTCTTT. It translates to CASRLVGTSGTEAFF.

This clone turned up a few times. Its ends do not fully match the called genes, so a read error is possible. In the same sample, other DNA sequences code for this CDR3. The chain uses TRBV29-1 and TRBJ1-1, with D perhaps TRBD1 (6 bases). CDR1 and CDR2 from the germline V gene are SQVTM and ANQGSEA. The CDR3 consists of 11 residues. CDR3 sequence (DNA): TGCAGCGTAGTCCGGGACACCGAAGCTTTCTTT. Amino acids: CSVVRDTEAFF.

This chain uses TRBV28 with TRBJ2-3; no clear D. Germline V gene data show CDR1 as MDHEN and CDR2 as SYDVKM. V was cut by 2 bases and J by 4 bases, with 13 bases left in between. This CDR3 contains 15 residues. DNA for the CDR3: TGTGCCAGCAGTTTAGCTCCCGGAAGCCCAGATACGCAGTATTTT. It codes for CASSLAPGSPDTQYF.

The rearrangement joins TRBV6-6 to TRBJ1-1; D is unresolved. Trimming left V 2 bases short and J 3 bases short, with 4 bases between. Germline assignment: CDR1 MNHNY and CDR2 SVGAGI (reference sequence). The CDR3 runs to 12 residues. The CDR3 loop is CASSYVDTEAFF. The CDR3 nucleotides read TGTGCCAGCAGTTACGTTGACACTGAAGCTTTCTTT.

This chain uses TRBV2 with TRBJ2-1; D remains ambiguous. Germline values: CDR1 SNHLY, CDR2 FYNNEI. This CDR3 spans 12 amino acids. V was clipped by 7 bases and J by 6 bases, with 10 bases between them. CDR3 in DNA: TGTGCCAGCACAACCTGGGGCAATGAGCAGTTCTTC. It codes for CASTTWGNEQFF.

V is TRBV5-4 and J is TRBJ2-1; tentatively, D is TRBD2 (6 bases). Germline CDR1 and CDR2: SGHNT and YYREEE (reference sequence). The germline V and J ends were trimmed by 2 bases and 9 bases, with 18 bases remaining between them. This CDR3 is 15 amino acids long. In DNA form, the CDR3 reads TGTGCCAGCAGCTTCCGGGACTCAGGATTAAGTGAGCAGTTCTTC. As protein: CASSFRDSGLSEQFF.

This clone was detected a few times. Other DNA sequences of this sample code for an identical CDR3. The CDR3 DNA reads as TGTGCCAGTAGTATAGTCCGGACAGGGGGCGTCTCTGGGGCCAACGTCCTGACTTTC. Amino acids: CASSIVRTGGVSGANVLTF. The gene calls are TRBV19 and TRBJ2-6; 11 nucleotides align to TRBD1. Per germline, CDR1 LNHDA and CDR2 SQIVND (reference sequence). V gave up 1 base and J gave up 0 bases; unmatched junction bases: 5. This CDR3 has 19 amino acids.

The DNA for the CDR3 is TGTGCCAGCAGCCCGGGACAGCTCCAGATTTATGGCTACACCTTC. Encoded protein: CASSPGQLQIYGYTF. The J gene is TRBJ1-2, the V gene TRBV5-6, with TRBD1 matching 7 bases. This CDR3 spans 15 amino acids. J gave up 5 bases and V 4 bases, and 11 bases lay outside the gene matches. Germline V CDR1 and CDR2: SGHDT, YYEEEE.

The V gene is TRBV4-1, the J gene TRBJ1-1; D remains ambiguous. V was clipped by 0 bases and J by 5 bases, with 16 bases between them. This CDR3 is 16 amino acids long. CDR1 is MGHRA, CDR2 YSYEKL, per germline. The CDR3, as DNA: TGCGCCAGCAGCCAAGACCCCGGGAGGTACGAAACTGAAGCTTTCTTT. This gives the protein CASSQDPGRYETEAFF.

The gene calls are TRBV30 and TRBJ2-3, with D unresolved. Germline V CDR1 and CDR2: GTSNPN, SVGIG (reference sequence). The CDR3 runs to 12 residues. V lost 5 bases and J 8 bases, leaving 14 bases between the germline ends. CDR3 nucleotides: TGTGCCTGGGTTCTTGGGATGGGTACGCAGTATTTT. It is translated as CAWVLGMGTQYF. Variable domain in full (rest from reference TRBV30 and TRBJ2-3): SQTIHQWPATLVQPVGSPLSLECTVEGTSNPNLYWYRQAAGRGLQLLFYSVGIGQISSEVPQNLSASRPQDRQFILSSKKLLLSDSGFYLCAWVLGMGTQYFGPGTRLTVL.

V is TRBV29-1 and J is TRBJ2-1; maybe TRBD2 (5 bases). CDR3 size: 12 residues. Trimming took off 4 bases at V and 8 bases at J, with 12 bases between the two ends. Per germline, CDR1 SQVTM and CDR2 ANQGSEA. DNA for the CDR3: TGCAGCGTTGGGAAAGCTAGCTATGAGCAGTTCTTC. The encoded protein is CSVGKASYEQFF.

The CDR3 nucleotides are TGTGCCAGCAGGGACAGCGTAAATGAAAAACTGTTTTTT. Translation gives CASRDSVNEKLFF. This chain links TRBV6-5 with TRBJ1-4; the D gene is possibly TRBD1 (6 bases). The ends were cut back, 6 bases at V and 5 bases at J, with 10 bases in the middle. Per germline, CDR1 MNHEY and CDR2 SVGAGI. The CDR3 runs 13 residues.

This chain uses TRBV9 with TRBJ2-6; weak D call: TRBD1 (7 bases). This CDR3 is 18 amino acids long. Between the trimmed V and J ends, which lost 0 bases and 1 base, there was a span of 14 bases. The germline gives CDR1 SGDLS, CDR2 YYNGEE. CDR3 nucleotides: TGTGCCAGCAGCGTAGTCGACAGGGAGGATTCTGGGGCCAACGTCCTGACTTTC. Its protein product is CASSVVDREDSGANVLTF.

V and J are TRBV30 and TRBJ2-5; D remains ambiguous. This CDR3 comprises 13 residues. The V and J ends lost 6 bases and 4 bases respectively, with 15 bases between them. The germline V gene has CDR1 GTSNPN and CDR2 SVGIG (reference sequence). CDR3 sequence: CACSLRGRETQYF. The CDR3 bases are TGTGCCTGCTCACTCCGTGGGCGAGAGACCCAGTACTTC.

This clone has a handful of counts. The chain uses TRBV29-1 and TRBJ1-1; D possibly corresponds to TRBD1 (5 bases). CDR1 is SQVTM, CDR2 ANQGSEA, per germline. The CDR3 covers 12 residues. V dropped 5 bases and J dropped 0 bases, with 7 bases sitting between them. The CDR3 bases are TGCAGCGTTTCCAGGGTGAACACTGAAGCTTTCTTT. It is translated as CSVSRVNTEAFF.

The CDR3 coding sequence is TGTGCCAGCAGCTTACGAGGGGGTGGCTCCTACGAGCAGTACTTC. Its translation is CASSLRGGGSYEQYF. V gene TRBV7-3 combines with J gene TRBJ2-7, with D perhaps TRBD1 (6 bases). CDR3 length: 15 residues. Per germline, CDR1 SGHTA and CDR2 FQGTGA. V lost 2 bases and J 0 bases, leaving 11 bases between the germline ends.

There are a few counts of this clone. The CDR3 sequence is CSLRGLAYNEQFF. CDR3 nucleotide sequence: TGCAGCCTCCGGGGCCTTGCCTACAATGAGCAGTTCTTC. This chain uses TRBV29-1 with TRBJ2-1; D may be TRBD1 or TRBD2 (5 bases each). V was clipped by 8 bases and J by 2 bases, with 13 bases between them. The CDR3 has 13 residues. CDR1 is SQVTM and CDR2 is ANQGSEA in the germline V gene.